The 15 T cell receptor beta chains below were found in one sample sequenced in a study of blood T cell repertoires in COVID-19. Clones were read by immunoSEQ multiplex PCR, and TCRdb kept only the in-frame ones, dropping some. The repertoire holds 350,000 to 450,000 clones, about 89% seen once, with under 3% in the top ten. Sequencing used peripheral blood. These receptors came from a woman in her sixties or seventies with COVID-19, enrolled during active disease.

This clone showed up just a few times. The rearrangement uses TRBV19 and TRBJ1-5; D not certain. Trimming cost V 5 bases and J 5 bases, with 16 bases left between them. The CDR3 is made up of 15 amino acids. The germline V gene has CDR1 LNHDA and CDR2 SQIVND (reference sequence). Here the CDR3 reads CASSPSDKSYQPQHF. CDR3 DNA sequence: TGTGCCAGTAGTCCCTCCGACAAGAGCTATCAGCCCCAGCATTTT.

The CDR3 bases are TGTGCCAGCAGTGACTCCCAGGGTTGGACTGAAGCTTTCTTT. Translating gives CASSDSQGWTEAFF. V gene TRBV6-4 combines with J gene TRBJ1-1; tentatively, D is TRBD1 (5 bases). Trimming shortened V by 0 bases and J by 5 bases, and 10 bases separated the two germline ends. In germline, CDR1 is MRHNA, CDR2 SNTAGT. The CDR3 is 14 residues long.

The J gene is TRBJ2-1, the V gene TRBV19; possible D gene TRBD2, 5 bases. The V gene lost 7 bases and the J gene lost 8 bases, with 21 bases spanning the gap. CDR1 is LNHDA and CDR2 is SQIVND in the germline V gene (reference sequence). The CDR3 runs to 15 residues. The CDR3 region is CASTDDLGSGYEQFF. CDR3 in DNA: TGTGCCAGTACCGATGACTTAGGTTCGGGATATGAGCAGTTCTTC.

A word on this clone: This CDR3 is also generated by other DNA sequences in the sample. The CDR3 DNA is TGCAGCGTTTCTGGAGGGACTGAAGCTTTCTTT. Translated: CSVSGGTEAFF. The chain carries TRBV29-1 and TRBJ1-1, with D uncertain. CDR1 and CDR2 from the germline V gene are SQVTM and ANQGSEA. V lost 5 bases and J lost 5, with 9 bases in between. The length of the CDR3 is 11 residues.

The chain combines TRBV2 with TRBJ1-2; D uncertain. Trimming stripped 2 bases from V and 0 bases from J, with 10 bases between. The germline V gene encodes CDR1 SNHLY and CDR2 FYNNEI. This CDR3 comprises 15 residues. The CDR3 DNA reads TGTGCCAGCAGTGAAAGTCCAGAAACTAACTATGGCTACACCTTC. Its translation is CASSESPETNYGYTF.

The genes are TRBV4-1 and TRBJ2-3; 9 nucleotides align to TRBD2. This CDR3 spans 14 amino acids. The junction had 5 bases not matched to a gene; V was cut back by 8 bases and J by 2 bases. Germline assignment: CDR1 MGHRA and CDR2 YSYEKL. CDR3 in DNA: TGCGCCAGCCGCCTAGCGGGGCTCACAGATACGCAGTATTTT. Residues: CASRLAGLTDTQYF.

The genes are TRBV14 and TRBJ1-4; no clear D gene. The ends were cut back, 4 bases at V and 8 bases at J, with 11 bases in the middle. This CDR3 has 13 residues. Per the germline V gene, CDR1 is SGHDN and CDR2 is FVKESK. In DNA, the CDR3 is TGTGCCAGCAGCCGCGCCCTCACCGAAAAACTGTTTTTT. Translating gives CASSRALTEKLFF.

The gene calls are TRBV10-3 and TRBJ2-7; 10 positions match TRBD1. V was clipped by 5 bases and J by 0 bases; unmatched bases: 7. The CDR3 spans 16 residues. The germline V gene encodes CDR1 ENHRY and CDR2 SYGVKD. The CDR3 nucleotides read TGTGCCATCAGTAGTTCCGGGACAGGGGACTCCTACGAGCAGTACTTC. Amino acid sequence: CAISSSGTGDSYEQYF.

This clone showed up just once. The J gene is TRBJ2-1, the V gene TRBV2; 15 positions match TRBD2. J was trimmed by 11 bases and V by 3 bases; bases with no gene match: 2. This CDR3 comprises 14 residues. Germline CDR1 is SNHLY and CDR2 is FYNNEI. Written as DNA, the CDR3 is TGTGCCAGCAGTGAGGGGACTAGCGGGGGGAAGCAGTTCTTC. Encoded protein: CASSEGTSGGKQFF.

V gene TRBV6-2 or TRBV6-3 combines with J gene TRBJ1-5; 7 bases are shared with TRBD1. The germline V gene has CDR1 MNHEY and CDR2 SVGEGT. Trimming removed 2 bases from V and 0 bases from J; junction bases left unmatched: 4. CDR3 size: 16 residues. Here the CDR3 DNA reads TGTGCCAGCAGTTACGAACCAGGGGGTAGCAATCAGCCCCAGCATTTT. The encoded protein is CASSYEPGGSNQPQHF.

The rearrangement joins TRBV25-1 to TRBJ2-7; D gene unclear. Germline CDR1 reads MGHDK; CDR2 reads SYGVNS. The CDR3 sequence is 11 residues long. Trimming removed 4 bases from V and 8 bases from J, with 9 bases in between. Written as DNA, the CDR3 is TGTGCCAGCAGTGGCGTAAGCAAGCAGTACTTC. It translates to CASSGVSKQYF.

This chain joins TRBV27 and TRBJ1-2; D not resolved. CDR1 is MNHEY and CDR2 is SMNVEV in the germline V gene (reference sequence). This CDR3 comprises 13 residues. V was shortened by 6 bases and J by 4 bases, with 12 bases between the two germline ends. The chain's CDR3 is CASRPRNGYGYTF. The DNA of the CDR3 is TGTGCCAGCAGACCTAGGAATGGCTATGGCTACACCTTC.

J is TRBJ1-1 and V is TRBV7-3; a possible D gene is TRBD1 (5 bases). V was pared by 4 bases and J by 4 bases, with 10 bases between. The length of the CDR3 is 13 residues. CDR1 is SGHTA and CDR2 is FQGTGA in the germline V gene. For the CDR3, the DNA is TGTGCCAGCAGCTGGACATTTTTCACTGAAGCTTTCTTT. This encodes CASSWTFFTEAFF. Full variable domain (remainder filled in from reference TRBV7-3 and TRBJ1-1): GAGVSQTPSNKVTEKGKYVELRCDPISGHTALYWYRQSLGQGPEFLIYFQGTGAADDSGLPNDRFFAVRPEGSVSTLKIQRTERGDSAVYLCASSWTFFTEAFFGQGTRLTVV.

The genes are TRBV15 and TRBJ2-1; 9 bases line up with TRBD1. The germline CDR1 and CDR2 sequences are LNHNV and YYDKDF (reference sequence). The CDR3 covers 17 residues. V trimming: 2 bases; J trimming: 4 bases; junction bases outside the gene matches: 9. CDR3: CATSRNDRGFGYNEQFF. For the CDR3, the DNA is TGTGCCACCAGCAGAAATGACAGGGGGTTTGGGTACAATGAGCAGTTCTTC.

The chain joins TRBV24-1 to TRBJ2-6; tentative D call: TRBD1 (5 bases). With 4 bases removed from V and 0 bases from J, the gap between germline ends came to 18 bases. Per germline, CDR1 KGHDR and CDR2 SFDVKD. The CDR3 has 19 amino acids. CDR3 loop: CATSDPLWGSPSGANVLTF. DNA for the CDR3: TGTGCCACCAGTGACCCCTTATGGGGCTCGCCCTCTGGGGCCAACGTCCTGACTTTC.